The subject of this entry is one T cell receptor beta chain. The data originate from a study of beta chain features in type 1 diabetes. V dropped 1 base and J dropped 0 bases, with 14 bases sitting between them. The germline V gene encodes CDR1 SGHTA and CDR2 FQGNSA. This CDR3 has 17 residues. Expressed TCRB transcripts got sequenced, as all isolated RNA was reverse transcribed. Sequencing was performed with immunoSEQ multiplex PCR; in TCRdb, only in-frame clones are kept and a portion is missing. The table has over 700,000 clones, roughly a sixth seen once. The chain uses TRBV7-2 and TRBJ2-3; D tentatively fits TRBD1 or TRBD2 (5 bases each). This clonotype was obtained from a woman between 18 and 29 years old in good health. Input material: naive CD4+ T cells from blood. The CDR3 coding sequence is TGTGCCAGCAGCTTAGTTGGGACGCCCCTTAGCACAGATACGCAGTATTTT. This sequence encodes CASSLVGTPLSTDTQYF.